This TCR beta chain was retrieved from a study of beta chain features in type 1 diabetes. Looking at the study overall: The study found patients and healthy donors alike in age, gender and cell yields.

This CDR3 comprises 20 residues. V shed 0 bases, J shed 1 base, and the junction held 9 bases outside the gene matches. Germline CDR1 KGHSH, CDR2 LQKENI. Whole-study findings and limits: All four CD4+ subsets from Type 1 diabetes patients carried moderately but significantly shorter TCRB CDR3s.

Isolated RNA was reverse transcribed in full, so expressed TCRB transcripts were sequenced. Sequencing was performed with immunoSEQ multiplex PCR; in TCRdb, only in-frame clones are kept and a portion is missing. Found here are 40,000 to 60,000 clones, about three fifths of them singletons; the top ten hold under 0.35%. This clone was counted only a few times. Its antigen is undetermined. Heparinised blood was drawn once per donor, averaging about 100 mL. What was sequenced was stem cell memory CD4+ T cells from blood. The rearrangement uses TRBV18 and TRBJ2-7; 16 nucleotides line up with TRBD2. The sequence was obtained from a woman in her twenties or thirties with type 1 diabetes. The CDR3 here is CASSPPTGTSGRASSYEQYF. DNA for the CDR3: TGTGCCAGCTCACCACCTACCGGGACTAGCGGGAGGGCAAGTTCCTACGAGCAGTACTTC.